A single sample gave rise to the 4 T cell receptor beta chains below, sequenced in a study of blood T cell repertoires in COVID-19. Profiling relied on immunoSEQ multiplex PCR, and the TCRdb table lists in-frame clones only, not all of them. The sample shows more than 400,000 clones, roughly 88% of them seen only once. Sequenced: peripheral blood. These receptor sequences come from a human donor in a cohort sampled during active COVID-19.

V usage is TRBV18 and J usage is TRBJ2-1, with 8 bases aligning to TRBD2. Germline CDR1 reads KGHSH; CDR2 reads LQKENI. The CDR3 covers 16 residues. The V and J ends lost 2 bases and 5 bases, in that order; junction bases with no gene match: 8. CDR3 amino acids: CASSPGPAGAHNEQFF. The CDR3 bases are TGTGCCAGCTCACCAGGGCCAGCGGGAGCCCACAATGAGCAGTTCTTC.

This clone showed up just a few times. The chain recombines TRBV3-1 (or the pseudogene TRBV3-2) with TRBJ1-2; 8 nucleotides align to TRBD1. Germline CDR1 and CDR2: LGHDT and YNNKEL (reference sequence). V gave up 5 bases and J gave up 6 bases; unmatched junction bases: 11. This CDR3 is built from 15 residues. CDR3 protein: CASSFSDRAVDGYTF. CDR3 nucleotides: TGTGCCAGCAGCTTCTCGGACAGGGCGGTCGATGGCTACACCTTC.

In its sample, this clone was seen once. CDR3 sequence: CASSVVEGVIDEQFF. In nucleotides, the CDR3 is TGTGCCAGCAGCGTAGTAGAGGGCGTAATCGATGAGCAGTTCTTC. The chain has TRBV9 and TRBJ2-1; a possible D gene is TRBD2 (5 bases). V lost 0 bases and J lost 8, with 15 bases in between. CDR1 SGDLS and CDR2 YYNGEE come from the germline V gene. This CDR3 spans 15 amino acids. Using reference TRBV9 and TRBJ2-1 for the parts outside the CDR3, the full variable domain is DSGVTQTPKHLITATGQRVTLRCSPRSGDLSVYWYQQSLDQGLQFLIQYYNGEERAKGNILERFSAQQFPDLHSELNLSSLELGDSALYFCASSVVEGVIDEQFFGPGTRLTVL.

The genes are TRBV19 and TRBJ1-1; a weak D match, TRBD1 (6 bases). Germline CDR1 is LNHDA and CDR2 is SQIVND (reference sequence). CDR3 length: 17 residues. V lost 6 bases and J lost 4, with 24 bases in between. For the CDR3, the DNA is TGTGCCAGTAGCCTACGGCAGGGGCCAAGTCAGAGCACTGAAGCTTTCTTT. Its translation is CASSLRQGPSQSTEAFF.